This T cell receptor (beta chain) originates from a study of T cells in localized non-small cell lung cancer. Lung tissue at least 2 cm from the tumor margin was confirmed free of atypia. This clone was recorded once. The antigen remains undetermined. Whole-study findings and limits: The tumor had only one region sequenced, so heterogeneity remains possible. Paired adjacent lung recovered a median approximately 57 of the top 100 tumor clones. Uninvolved nearby lung showed the greatest T cell clonality, exceeding that found in tumor.

Sequenced by immunoSEQ multiplex PCR; TCRdb stores in-frame clones only, minus some. The sample consists of about 1,400 clones, around 24% of them appearing once. V lost 2 bases and J lost 4, with 6 bases in between. Germline V lookup: CDR1 LNHDA, CDR2 SQIVND (reference sequence). The CDR3 sequence is 13 residues long. The receptor comes from a man aged 18-55 years with stage II lung adenocarcinoma. The rearrangement uses TRBV19 and TRBJ1-5; D call uncertain. The sequences come from normal lung tissue next to the tumor, collected before any cancer treatment. The CDR3 nucleotides are TGTGCCAGTAGTATAACGGGGAATCAGCCCCAGCATTTT. The encoded protein is CASSITGNQPQHF.